The 14 T cell receptor beta chains given below trace back to one sample, sequenced in a study of cytotoxic CD8 clonotypes in ibrutinib-treated CLL. The protocol was immunoSEQ multiplex PCR, while the TCRdb copy is restricted to in-frame clones and leaves out a portion. Found here are around 200,000 clones, roughly 73% of them singletons; the top ten hold over 10%. Sequences were derived from PBMCs, sampled after 12 months of ibrutinib treatment. Receptors were obtained from a human donor with chronic lymphocytic leukemia.

The chain joins TRBV27 to TRBJ1-5, with 7 bases aligning to TRBD1. Germline V gene sequence: CDR1 MNHEY, CDR2 SMNVEV (reference sequence). The CDR3 length is 16 residues. Trimming at V came to 5 bases and at J to 4 bases, leaving 11 bases not matched to a gene. The chain's CDR3 is CASSRGRDRANQPQHF. The DNA for the CDR3 is TGTGCCAGCAGTCGAGGCCGGGACAGAGCTAATCAGCCCCAGCATTTT.

This clone was observed a handful of times. The rearrangement uses TRBV9 and TRBJ1-6; tentatively, D is TRBD1 (6 bases). The CDR3 is made up of 15 amino acids. With 0 bases removed from V and 5 bases from J, the gap between germline ends came to 9 bases. CDR1 and CDR2 (germline): SGDLS, YYNGEE. This chain's CDR3 is CASSVEQGDNSPLHF. The CDR3 DNA sequence: TGTGCCAGCAGCGTAGAACAGGGAGATAATTCACCCCTCCACTTT.

The chain combines TRBV6-6 with TRBJ2-1; TRBD1 is a possible D gene (7 bases). Germline V gene sequence: CDR1 MNHNY, CDR2 SVGAGI (reference sequence). The V and J ends lost 6 bases and 8 bases respectively, with 11 bases between them. The CDR3 extends over 12 amino acids. The CDR3 spells CASSLRGDEQFF. In DNA form, the CDR3 reads TGTGCCAGCAGCCTCAGGGGGGATGAGCAGTTCTTC.

The rearrangement joins TRBV5-4 to TRBJ1-2, with D possibly matching TRBD1 (6 bases). Germline V gene sequence: CDR1 SGHNT, CDR2 YYREEE (reference sequence). Trimming removed 5 bases from V and 8 bases from J, with 13 bases in between. The CDR3 is 12 amino acids. The chain's CDR3 is CASRSTGLGYTF. The CDR3 region has the DNA TGTGCCAGCAGATCAACAGGGCTCGGCTACACCTTC. The full variable domain, completed using reference TRBV5-4 and TRBJ1-2, is ETGVTQSPTHLIKTRGQQVTLRCSSQSGHNTVSWYQQALGQGPQFIFQYYREEENGRGNFPPRFSGLQFPNYSSELNVNALELDDSALYLCASRSTGLGYTFGSGTRLTVV.

The rearrangement links TRBV5-6 to TRBJ1-5, with D perhaps matching TRBD1 (6 bases). Deletions cut 0 bases from V and 8 bases from J, with 18 bases between. This CDR3 is 16 amino acids long. Germline V lookup: CDR1 SGHDT, CDR2 YYEEEE. The CDR3 loop is CASSLGTALIGEPQHF. CDR3 nucleotides: TGTGCCAGCAGCTTGGGGACAGCACTGATTGGCGAGCCCCAGCATTTT.

CDR3 residues: CASSLAGARGLDEQFF. As DNA, the CDR3 is TGTGCCAGCAGCTTAGCAGGGGCACGGGGCCTGGATGAGCAGTTCTTC. The gene calls are TRBV7-8 and TRBJ2-1; D might be TRBD1 or TRBD2, each matching 5 bases. Germline assignment: CDR1 SGHVS and CDR2 FQNEAQ. The CDR3 consists of 16 residues. The V end was cut by 0 bases, the J end by 8 bases, with 17 bases between.

The V call is TRBV2, the J call TRBJ2-3, with D perhaps matching TRBD2 (6 bases). In germline, CDR1 is SNHLY, CDR2 FYNNEI. There are 17 residues in the CDR3. The CDR3 DNA reads TGTGCGAACCCCGGACCCGGGGGAGTGAAAGACACAGATACGCAGTATTTT. It specifies CANPGPGGVKDTDTQYF.

This clone was seen at least ten times. The rearrangement links TRBV7-8 to TRBJ2-7, with 7 bases aligning to TRBD2. Looked up from germline, CDR1 is SGHVS and CDR2 is FQNEAQ. V was clipped by 5 bases and J by 1 base; unmatched bases: 20. The CDR3 length is 19 residues. The CDR3 is CASSGGEGLGRYWSYEQYF. In nucleotides, the CDR3 is TGTGCCAGCAGCGGGGGGGAGGGCCTCGGGAGGTACTGGTCCTACGAGCAGTACTTC. Full variable domain (outside the CDR3, taken from reference TRBV7-8 and TRBJ2-7): GAGVSQSPRYKVAKRGQDVALRCDPISGHVSLFWYQQALGQGPEFLTYFQNEAQLDKSGLPSDRFFAERPEGSVSTLKIQRTQQEDSAVYLCASSGGEGLGRYWSYEQYFGPGTRLTVT.

The gene calls are TRBV5-5 and TRBJ2-7; no clear D gene. The germline V gene has CDR1 SGHKS and CDR2 YYEKEE (reference sequence). With 1 base removed from V and 5 bases from J, the gap between germline ends came to 10 bases. The CDR3 loop spans 13 amino acids. CDR3 nucleotides: TGTGCCAGCAGCTTGTTCGAAGAGGACGAGCAGTACTTC. Encoded protein: CASSLFEEDEQYF.

This chain links TRBV6-5 with TRBJ2-5; 7 positions agree with TRBD2. V shed 5 bases and J 9 bases; nucleotides not matched to a gene: 3. Germline V gene sequence: CDR1 MNHEY, CDR2 SVGAGI. The CDR3 runs to 11 residues. The CDR3 nucleotides are TGTGCCAGCAGTCTGGGGAGGGCCCAGTACTTC. Translated: CASSLGRAQYF.

The chain has TRBV25-1 and TRBJ2-1; 7 bases are a match to TRBD1. Trimming cost V 3 bases and J 4 bases; bases outside gene matches: 9. This CDR3 is built from 16 residues. Germline values: CDR1 MGHDK, CDR2 SYGVNS. CDR3 DNA sequence: TGTGCCAGCAGTGACACTGGGACAGATACTTACAATGAGCAGTTCTTC. This translates into CASSDTGTDTYNEQFF.

The chain uses TRBV27 and TRBJ2-1; 7 bases fit TRBD2. Germline V CDR1 and CDR2: MNHEY, SMNVEV (reference sequence). The CDR3 has 15 amino acids. Losses at the gene ends were 3 bases for V and 0 bases for J; bases not matched to a gene: 2. CDR3 DNA sequence: TGTGCCAGCAGTTTCCGGGGGGTCTCCTACAATGAGCAGTTCTTC. Translation gives CASSFRGVSYNEQFF.

The V gene is TRBV28, the J gene TRBJ2-7; possible D gene TRBD1, 5 bases. V was trimmed by 6 bases and J by 7 bases, leaving 19 bases between them. Germline CDR1 is MDHEN and CDR2 is SYDVKM. This CDR3 has 14 residues. The CDR3 DNA follows: TGTGCCAGCAGAAAAGGGGAACTCTCGGAAGAGCAGTACTTC. Protein sequence: CASRKGELSEEQYF.

The chain combines TRBV6-5 with TRBJ1-5; a possible D gene is TRBD1 (6 bases). Germline V CDR1 and CDR2: MNHEY, SVGAGI. The CDR3 is 15 amino acids. V was shortened by 6 bases and J by 1 base, with 13 bases between the two germline ends. This CDR3 is CASSLVGGSNQPQHF. CDR3 nucleotides: TGTGCCAGCAGCCTGGTCGGGGGCAGCAATCAGCCCCAGCATTTT.